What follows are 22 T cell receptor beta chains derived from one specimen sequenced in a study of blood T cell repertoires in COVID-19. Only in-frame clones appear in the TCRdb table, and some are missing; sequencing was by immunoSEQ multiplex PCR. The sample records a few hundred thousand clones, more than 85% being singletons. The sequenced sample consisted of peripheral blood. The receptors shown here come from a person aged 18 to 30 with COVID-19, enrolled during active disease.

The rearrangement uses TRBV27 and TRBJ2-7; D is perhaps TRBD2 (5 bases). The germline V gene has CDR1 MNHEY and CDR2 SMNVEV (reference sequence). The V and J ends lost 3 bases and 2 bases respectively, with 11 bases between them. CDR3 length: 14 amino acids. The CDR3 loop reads CASSFIGGTYEQYF. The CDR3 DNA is TGTGCCAGCAGTTTTATCGGAGGCACCTACGAGCAGTACTTC.

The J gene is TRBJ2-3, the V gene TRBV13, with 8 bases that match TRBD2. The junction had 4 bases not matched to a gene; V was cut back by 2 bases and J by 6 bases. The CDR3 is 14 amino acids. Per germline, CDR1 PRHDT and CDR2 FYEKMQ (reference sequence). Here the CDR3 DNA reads TGTGCCAGCAGCTTACCGACTAGCGCTGATACGCAGTATTTT. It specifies CASSLPTSADTQYF. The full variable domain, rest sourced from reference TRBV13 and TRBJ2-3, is AAGVIQSPRHLIKEKRETATLKCYPIPRHDTVYWYQQGPGQDPQFLISFYEKMQSDKGSIPDRFSAQQFSDYHSELNMSSLELGDSALYFCASSLPTSADTQYFGPGTRLTVL.

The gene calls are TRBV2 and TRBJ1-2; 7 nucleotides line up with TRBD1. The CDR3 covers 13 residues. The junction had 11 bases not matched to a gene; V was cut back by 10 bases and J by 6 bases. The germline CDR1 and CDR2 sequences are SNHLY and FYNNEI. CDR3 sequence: CANRGTGADGYTF. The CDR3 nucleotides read TGTGCCAACAGAGGAACAGGGGCTGATGGCTACACCTTC.

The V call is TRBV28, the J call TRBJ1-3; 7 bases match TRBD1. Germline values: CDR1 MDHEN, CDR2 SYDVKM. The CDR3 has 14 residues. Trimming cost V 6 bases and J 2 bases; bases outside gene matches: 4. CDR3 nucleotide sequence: TGTGCCAGCAGCACAGGGGTTCCTGGAAACACCATATATTTT. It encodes CASSTGVPGNTIYF.

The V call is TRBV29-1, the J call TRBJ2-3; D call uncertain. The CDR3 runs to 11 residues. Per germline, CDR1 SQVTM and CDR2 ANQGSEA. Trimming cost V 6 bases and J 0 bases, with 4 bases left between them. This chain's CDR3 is CSVGSTDTQYF. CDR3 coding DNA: TGCAGCGTCGGGAGCACAGATACGCAGTATTTT.

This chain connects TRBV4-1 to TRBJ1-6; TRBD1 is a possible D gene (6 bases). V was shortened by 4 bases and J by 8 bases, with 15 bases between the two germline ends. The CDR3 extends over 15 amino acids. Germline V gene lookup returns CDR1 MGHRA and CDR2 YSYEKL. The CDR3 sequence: CASSLLQRTDSPLHF. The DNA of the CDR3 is TGCGCCAGCAGCCTCCTCCAGAGGACAGATTCACCCCTCCACTTT.

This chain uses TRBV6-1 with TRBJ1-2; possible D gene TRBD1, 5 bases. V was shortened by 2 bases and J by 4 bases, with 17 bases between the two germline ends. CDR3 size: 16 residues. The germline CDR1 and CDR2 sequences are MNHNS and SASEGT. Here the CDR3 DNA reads TGTGCCAGCAGTGAACGGGGGGACGGTCACGCCTATGGCTACACCTTC. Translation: CASSERGDGHAYGYTF.

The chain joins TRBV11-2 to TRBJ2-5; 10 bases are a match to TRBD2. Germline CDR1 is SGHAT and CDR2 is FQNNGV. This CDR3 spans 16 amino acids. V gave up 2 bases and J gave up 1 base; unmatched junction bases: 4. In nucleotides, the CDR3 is TGTGCCAGCAGCTTATGGGCTAGCGGGAGCCAAGAGACCCAGTACTTC. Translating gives CASSLWASGSQETQYF.

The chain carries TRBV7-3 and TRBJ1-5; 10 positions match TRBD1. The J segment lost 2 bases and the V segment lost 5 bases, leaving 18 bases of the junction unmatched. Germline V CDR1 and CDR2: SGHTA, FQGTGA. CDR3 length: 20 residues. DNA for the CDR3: TGTGCCAGCAGCCTTCGGGACAGGGGCTCGAAGGGTATTGGCAATCAGCCCCAGCATTTT. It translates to CASSLRDRGSKGIGNQPQHF.

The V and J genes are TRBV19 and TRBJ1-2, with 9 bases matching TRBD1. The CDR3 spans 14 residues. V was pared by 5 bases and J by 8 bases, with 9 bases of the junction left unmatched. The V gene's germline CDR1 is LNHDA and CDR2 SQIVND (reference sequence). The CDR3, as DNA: TGTGCCAGTAGTTATAGGGGACAGGGCTCCGGCTACACCTTC. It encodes CASSYRGQGSGYTF.

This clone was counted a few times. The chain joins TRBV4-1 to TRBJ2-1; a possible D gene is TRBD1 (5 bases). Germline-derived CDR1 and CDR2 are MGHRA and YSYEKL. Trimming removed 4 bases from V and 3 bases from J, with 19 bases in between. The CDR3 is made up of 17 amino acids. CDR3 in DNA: TGCGCCAGCAGCCTCTCAGGGTTTGTCTACGTCTACAATGAGCAGTTCTTC. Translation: CASSLSGFVYVYNEQFF.

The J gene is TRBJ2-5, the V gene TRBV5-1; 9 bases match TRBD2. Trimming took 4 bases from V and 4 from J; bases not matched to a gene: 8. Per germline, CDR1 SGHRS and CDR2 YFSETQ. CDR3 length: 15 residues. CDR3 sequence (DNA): TGCGCCAGCAGCGTGCTAGCGGGAAAGGGAGAGACCCAGTACTTC. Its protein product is CASSVLAGKGETQYF.

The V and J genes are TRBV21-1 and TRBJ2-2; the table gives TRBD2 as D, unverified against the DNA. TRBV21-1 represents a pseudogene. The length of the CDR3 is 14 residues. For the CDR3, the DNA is TGTGCCAGCAGCCCCAGTCGGGGTGCCGGGGAGCTGTTTTTT. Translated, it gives CASSPSRGAGELFF.

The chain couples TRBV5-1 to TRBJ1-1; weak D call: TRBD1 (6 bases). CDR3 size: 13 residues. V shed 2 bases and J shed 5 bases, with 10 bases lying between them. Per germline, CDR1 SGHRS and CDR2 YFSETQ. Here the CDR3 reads CASSFGTKTEAFF. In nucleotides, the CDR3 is TGCGCCAGCAGCTTCGGGACAAAGACTGAAGCTTTCTTT.

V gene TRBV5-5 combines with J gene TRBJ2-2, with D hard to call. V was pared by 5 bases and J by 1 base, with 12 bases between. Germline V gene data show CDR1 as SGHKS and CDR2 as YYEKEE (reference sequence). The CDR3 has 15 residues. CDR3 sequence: CASSSDWQNTGELFF. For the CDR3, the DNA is TGTGCCAGCAGTTCAGACTGGCAGAACACCGGGGAGCTGTTTTTT.

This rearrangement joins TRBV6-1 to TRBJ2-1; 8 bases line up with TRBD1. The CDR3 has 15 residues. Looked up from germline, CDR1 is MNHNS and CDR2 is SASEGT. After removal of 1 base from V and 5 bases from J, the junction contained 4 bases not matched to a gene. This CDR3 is CASSEVTGGNNEQFF. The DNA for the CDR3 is TGTGCCAGCAGTGAAGTTACAGGGGGTAACAATGAGCAGTTCTTC.

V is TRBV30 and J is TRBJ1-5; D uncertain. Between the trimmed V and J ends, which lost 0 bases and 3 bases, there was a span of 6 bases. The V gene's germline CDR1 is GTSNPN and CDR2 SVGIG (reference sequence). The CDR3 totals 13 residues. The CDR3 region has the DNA TGTGCCTGGAGTGTACTCCTCAATCAGCCCCAGCATTTT. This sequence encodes CAWSVLLNQPQHF.

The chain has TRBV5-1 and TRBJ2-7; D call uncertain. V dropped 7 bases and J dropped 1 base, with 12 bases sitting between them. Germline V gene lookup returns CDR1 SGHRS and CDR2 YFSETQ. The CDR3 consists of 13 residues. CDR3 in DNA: TGCGCCAGCCGCATCCCAGGATCCTACGAGCAGTACTTC. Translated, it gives CASRIPGSYEQYF.

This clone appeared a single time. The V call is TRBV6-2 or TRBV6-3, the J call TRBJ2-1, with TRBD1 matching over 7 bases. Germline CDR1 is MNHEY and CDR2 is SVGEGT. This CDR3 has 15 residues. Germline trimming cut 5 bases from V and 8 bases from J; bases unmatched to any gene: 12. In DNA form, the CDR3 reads TGTGCCAGCAGTGAGAGACTACAGGGGTTCGATGAGCAGTTCTTC. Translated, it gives CASSERLQGFDEQFF.

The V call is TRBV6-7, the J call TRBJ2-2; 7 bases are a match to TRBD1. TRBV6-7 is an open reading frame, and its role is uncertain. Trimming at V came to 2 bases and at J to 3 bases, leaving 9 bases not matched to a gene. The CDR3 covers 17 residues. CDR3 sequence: CASSYPEDRNHTGELFF. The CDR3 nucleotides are TGTGCCAGCAGTTACCCTGAGGACAGGAATCACACCGGGGAGCTGTTTTTT.

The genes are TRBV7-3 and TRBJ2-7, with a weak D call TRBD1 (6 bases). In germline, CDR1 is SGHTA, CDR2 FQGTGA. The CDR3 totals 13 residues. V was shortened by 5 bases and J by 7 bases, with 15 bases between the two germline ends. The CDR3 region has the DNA TGTGCCAGCAGCAACGGACAGTCGGGGGAGCAGTACTTC. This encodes CASSNGQSGEQYF.

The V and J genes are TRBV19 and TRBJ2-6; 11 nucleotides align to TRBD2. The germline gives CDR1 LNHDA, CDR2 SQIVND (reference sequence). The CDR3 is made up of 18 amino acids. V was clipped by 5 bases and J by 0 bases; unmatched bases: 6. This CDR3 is CASSSVAGGPSGANVLTF. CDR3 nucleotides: TGTGCCAGTAGTTCCGTAGCGGGAGGGCCCTCTGGGGCCAACGTCCTGACTTTC. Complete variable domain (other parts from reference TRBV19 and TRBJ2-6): DGGITQSPKYLFRKEGQNVTLSCEQNLNHDAMYWYRQDPGQGLRLIYYSQIVNDFQKGDIAEGYSVSREKKESFPLTVTSAQKNPTAFYLCASSSVAGGPSGANVLTFGAGSRLTVL.